The clone carrying this T cell receptor beta chain has a count of ten or more. In TCRdb, the 5' RACE reads were re-called with MiXCR into one record per CDR3 protein. The sample lists 210,000 or so distinct CDR3 sequences, less than 9.5% occurring once. The data were obtained in a study of CD8 T cells in ankylosing spondylitis. Germline CDR1 and CDR2: SGHTA and FQGNSA. Trimming took off 4 bases at V and 0 bases at J, with 4 bases between the two ends. The CDR3 sequence is 13 residues long. V gene TRBV7-2 combines with J gene TRBJ1-3; D remains ambiguous. The TCR comes from a female donor with ankylosing spondylitis or in good health (not recorded which). Sequencing was performed on blood, either unsorted or a sorted T cell fraction (not recorded which). CDR3 loop: CASSSSSGNTIYF. For the CDR3, the DNA is TGTGCCAGCAGCTCTAGCTCTGGAAACACCATATATTTT.